This T cell receptor beta chain came from a study of cytomegalovirus exposure and HLA in healthy donors. PCR was performed using 60 Vbeta and 13 Jbeta primers. As processed by the authors: Later, an analysis found some 80 million unique TCR beta chains, and some 10 million of these were shared. TCRdb's table, derived via immunoSEQ multiplex PCR, lists solely in-frame clones and lacks some. V and J calls plus clone size are reproduced from that table; the DNA served to infer D and trimming. The data hold approximately 210,000 clones, with about 85% observed a single time. Study findings and constraints: Most of the CMV-associated TCR beta chains (in a later analysis) appeared to be HLA-restricted. In a later analysis, TCR association rates varied by HLA locus: DRB1 most, HLA-C fewest.

In germline, CDR1 is WNHNN, CDR2 SYGVQD (reference sequence). The V gene lost 4 bases and the J gene lost 10 bases, with 13 bases spanning the gap. There are 12 residues in the CDR3. In the case of this clone: The target antigen is unknown.

The rearrangement links TRBV10-1 to TRBJ1-1; possible D gene TRBD1, 5 bases. This TCR was sampled from a woman aged 45 to 65 in good health and CMV-seronegative. The sample comprised PBMCs. CDR3 sequence (DNA): TGCGCCAGCAGTGTTGTTGGAGGGGCAGCTTTCTTT. Translated: CASSVVGGAAFF.